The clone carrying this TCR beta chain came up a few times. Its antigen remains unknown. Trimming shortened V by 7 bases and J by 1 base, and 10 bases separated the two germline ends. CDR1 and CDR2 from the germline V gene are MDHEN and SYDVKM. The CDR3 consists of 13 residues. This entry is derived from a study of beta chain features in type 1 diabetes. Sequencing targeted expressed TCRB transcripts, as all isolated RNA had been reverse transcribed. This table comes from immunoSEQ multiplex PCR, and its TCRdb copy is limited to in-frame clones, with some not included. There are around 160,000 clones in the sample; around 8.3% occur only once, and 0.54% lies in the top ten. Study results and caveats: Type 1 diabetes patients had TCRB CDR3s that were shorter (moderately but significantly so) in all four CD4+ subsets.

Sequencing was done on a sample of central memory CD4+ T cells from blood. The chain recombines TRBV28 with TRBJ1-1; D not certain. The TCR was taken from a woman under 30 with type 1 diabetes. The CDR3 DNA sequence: TGTGCCAGCACCCTGGAGGGGAACACTGAAGCTTTCTTT. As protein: CASTLEGNTEAFF.